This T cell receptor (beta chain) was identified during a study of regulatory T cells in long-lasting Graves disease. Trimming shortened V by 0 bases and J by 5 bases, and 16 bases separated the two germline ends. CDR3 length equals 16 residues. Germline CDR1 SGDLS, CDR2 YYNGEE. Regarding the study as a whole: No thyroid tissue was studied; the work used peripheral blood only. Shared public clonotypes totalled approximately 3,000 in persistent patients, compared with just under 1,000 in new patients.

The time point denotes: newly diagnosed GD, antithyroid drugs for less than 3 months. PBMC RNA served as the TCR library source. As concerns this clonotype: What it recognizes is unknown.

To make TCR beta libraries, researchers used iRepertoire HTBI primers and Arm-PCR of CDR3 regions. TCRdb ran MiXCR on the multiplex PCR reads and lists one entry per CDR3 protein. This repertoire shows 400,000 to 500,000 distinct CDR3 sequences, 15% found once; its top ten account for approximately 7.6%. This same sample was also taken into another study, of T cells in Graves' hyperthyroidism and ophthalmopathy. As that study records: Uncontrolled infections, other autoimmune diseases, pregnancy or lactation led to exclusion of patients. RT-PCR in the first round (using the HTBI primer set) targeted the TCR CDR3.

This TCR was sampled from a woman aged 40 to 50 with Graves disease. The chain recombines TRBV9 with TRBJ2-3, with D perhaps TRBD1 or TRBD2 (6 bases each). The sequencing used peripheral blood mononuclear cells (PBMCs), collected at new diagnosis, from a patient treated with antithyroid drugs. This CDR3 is CASSVGGGQGEDTQYF. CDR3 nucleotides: TGTGCCAGCAGCGTAGGAGGGGGGCAGGGTGAAGATACGCAGTATTTT. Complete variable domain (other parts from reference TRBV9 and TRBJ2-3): DSGVTQTPKHLITATGQRVTLRCSPRSGDLSVYWYQQSLDQGLQFLIQYYNGEERAKGNILERFSAQQFPDLHSELNLSSLELGDSALYFCASSVGGGQGEDTQYFGPGTRLTVL.